This TCR beta chain was sequenced in a study of monozygotic twins with inflammatory bowel disease. Nested PCRs (about 15 and 9 cycles, two total) were applied to TCRalpha and TCRbeta cDNA. From its re-call of the 5' RACE reads, TCRdb lists each CDR3 protein once, without DNA. The table lists 350,000 to 550,000 distinct CDR3 sequences, with 2.4% in the top ten. The CDR3 loop spans 11 amino acids. CDR1 is SEHNR, CDR2 FQNEAQ, per germline (reference sequence). This chain links TRBV7-9 with TRBJ1-1. The TCR sequence derives from a human donor with ulcerative colitis or Crohn's disease, or a healthy co-twin of an affected twin (not recorded which). The sample was blood. The CDR3: CASSLVGEAFF.